Listed here is a single TCR beta chain. Its target is not known. This CDR3 region has 13 residues. V was clipped by 1 base and J by 7 bases, with 10 bases between them. This specimen belongs to a study of T cell responses to AZD1222 COVID-19 vaccine. Study as a whole: Second-dose timings of about 4 or about 12 weeks were pooled. Findings and caveats of the study: Most donors were white British and more were female, and clonal diversity was possibly underestimated. Nearly half of spike-specific TCRs reportedly go after variant regions that carry no mutations.

Generated by immunoSEQ multiplex PCR, the TCRdb table keeps only in-frame clones and is missing some. The sample contains about 100,000 clones, about 89% of which appear only once. This chain connects TRBV12-3 or TRBV12-4 to TRBJ1-2; possible D gene TRBD1, 6 bases. This sequence was found in an adult in good health. This sample comprised peripheral blood, obtained on day 0 of AZD1222 vaccination. CDR3 amino acids: CASSLGQGFGYTF. Here the CDR3 DNA reads TGTGCCAGCAGTTTAGGTCAGGGGTTTGGCTACACCTTC.